This TCR beta chain was recovered during a study of regulatory T cells in long-lasting Graves disease. CDR3 length equals 14 residues. V dropped 4 bases and J dropped 4 bases, with 12 bases sitting between them. Germline lookup yields CDR1 SGHRS and CDR2 YFSETQ. To make TCR beta libraries, researchers used iRepertoire HTBI primers and Arm-PCR of CDR3 regions. TCRdb called the multiplex PCR reads again in MiXCR, with one record for every CDR3 protein. The sample lists around 480,000 distinct CDR3 sequences, 15% to 20% occurring once. Described time point: newly diagnosed GD, antithyroid drugs for less than 3 months. From RNA extracted from PBMCs, the TCR library was made. This clonotype was recorded many times. These records were also assigned to another study, of T cells in Graves' hyperthyroidism and ophthalmopathy. That paper notes: Blood also contained most expanded thyroid clonotypes above 0.001.

This material consisted of peripheral blood mononuclear cells (PBMCs), taken at new diagnosis, from a patient treated with antithyroid drugs. The V gene is TRBV5-1, the J gene TRBJ2-1, with D perhaps matching TRBD2 (6 bases). The clonotype comes from a man in his forties with Graves disease. CDR3 DNA: TGCGCCAGCAGCCGGGAGCGAGATTACAATGAGCAGTTCTTC. Protein product: CASSRERDYNEQFF.